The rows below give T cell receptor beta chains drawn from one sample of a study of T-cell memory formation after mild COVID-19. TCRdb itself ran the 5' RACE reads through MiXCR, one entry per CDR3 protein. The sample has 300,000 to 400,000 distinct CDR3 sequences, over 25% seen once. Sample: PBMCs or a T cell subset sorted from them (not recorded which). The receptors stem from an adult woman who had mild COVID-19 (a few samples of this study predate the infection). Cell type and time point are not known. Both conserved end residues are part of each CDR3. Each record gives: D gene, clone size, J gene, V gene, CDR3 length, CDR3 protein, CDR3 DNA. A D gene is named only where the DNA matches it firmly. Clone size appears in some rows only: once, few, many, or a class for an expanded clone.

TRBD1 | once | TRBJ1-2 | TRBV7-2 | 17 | CASSLYSYPGQHYGYTF | TGTGCCAGCAGCTTATATTCATACCCGGGACAGCACTATGGCTACACCTTC
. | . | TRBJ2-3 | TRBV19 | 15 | CASSILFHSTDTQYF | TGTGCCAGTAGTATCCTATTTCATAGTACAGATACGCAGTATTTT
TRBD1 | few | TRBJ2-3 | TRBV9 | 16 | CASSVAGQGATDTQYF | TGTGCCAGCAGCGTAGCGGGACAGGGGGCAACGGATACGCAGTATTTT
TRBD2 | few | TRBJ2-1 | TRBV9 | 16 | CASSQLAGDPGNEQFF | TGTGCCAGCAGCCAACTAGCGGGAGATCCGGGCAATGAGCAGTTCTTC
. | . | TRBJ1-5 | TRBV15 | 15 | CATSRDPQSNQPQHF | TGTGCCACCAGCAGAGATCCACAGAGCAATCAGCCCCAGCATTTT
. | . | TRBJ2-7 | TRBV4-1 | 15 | CASSQYVEASSEQYF | TGCGCCAGCAGCCAATATGTTGAGGCGTCGAGCGAGCAGTACTTC
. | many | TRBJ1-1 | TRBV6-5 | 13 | CASSSTGPGEAFF | TGTGCCAGCAGTTCAACAGGGCCCGGGGAAGCTTTCTTT
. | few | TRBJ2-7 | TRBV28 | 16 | CASSRDRTGRGYEQYF | TGTGCCAGCAGTCGGGACAGGACCGGGAGGGGTTACGAGCAGTACTTC
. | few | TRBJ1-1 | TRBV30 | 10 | CAWSVVTAFF | TGTGCCTGGAGTGTAGTAACAGCTTTCTTT
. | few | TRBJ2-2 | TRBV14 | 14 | CASRNAGNTGELFF | TGTGCCAGCAGGAACGCGGGGAACACCGGGGAGCTGTTTTTT
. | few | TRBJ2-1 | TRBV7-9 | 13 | CASSLWTVNEQFF | TGTGCCAGCAGCTTGTGGACAGTAAATGAGCAGTTCTTC
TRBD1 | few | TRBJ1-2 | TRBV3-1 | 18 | CASSQAPRTGANNYGYTF | TGTGCCAGCAGCCAAGCCCCCCGGACAGGGGCGAATAACTATGGCTACACCTTC
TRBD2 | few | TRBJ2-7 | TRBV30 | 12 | CAWRRLAYEQYF | TGTGCCTGGAGGCGACTAGCTTACGAGCAGTACTTC
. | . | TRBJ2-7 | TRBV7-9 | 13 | CASSLGADHDQYF | TGTGCCAGCAGCTTAGGCGCGGACCACGATCAGTACTTC
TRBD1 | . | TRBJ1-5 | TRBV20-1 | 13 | CSAPDRFNQPQHF | TGCAGTGCTCCGGACAGGTTCAATCAGCCCCAGCATTTT
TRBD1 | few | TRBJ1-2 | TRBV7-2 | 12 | CATMAGGYGYTF | TGTGCAACAATGGCAGGGGGCTATGGCTACACCTTC
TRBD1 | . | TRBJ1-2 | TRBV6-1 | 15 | CASSELGQGNYGYTF | TGTGCCAGCAGTGAATTAGGACAGGGAAACTATGGCTACACCTTC
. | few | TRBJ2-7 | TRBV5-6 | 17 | CASTPVGGRANSYEQYF | TGTGCCAGCACCCCGGTGGGGGGCAGGGCGAATTCCTACGAGCAGTACTTC
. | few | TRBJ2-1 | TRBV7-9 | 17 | CASSILAPAFSYNEQFF | TGTGCCAGCAGCATCCTAGCGCCAGCCTTCTCCTACAATGAGCAGTTCTTC
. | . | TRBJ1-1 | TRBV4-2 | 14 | CASSRLGVNTEAFF | TGTGCCAGCAGTCGTCTGGGGGTGAACACTGAAGCTTTCTTT